This paragraph reports one T cell receptor (beta chain). The antigen is not known. This record comes from a study of cytotoxic CD8 clonotypes in ibrutinib-treated CLL. The protocol was immunoSEQ multiplex PCR, while the TCRdb copy is restricted to in-frame clones and leaves out a portion. Found here are 40,000 to 55,000 clones, roughly 83% of them singletons; the top ten hold around 21%. Cryopreserved PBMCs supplied about 1.9 micrograms of genomic DNA for TCR beta libraries. Study findings and constraints: Clonality was higher at ibrutinib response and returned toward baseline at progression. Relative to age-matched healthy donors, clonality at baseline was higher, and it tracked circulating CD8+ T-cell counts.

V lost 2 bases, J lost 6 bases, and 17 bases lay in between. CDR3 length: 15 residues. Germline CDR1 MNHNY, CDR2 SVGAGI (reference sequence). The sequence was collected from a human donor with chronic lymphocytic leukemia. The sequences come from PBMCs, collected after 24 months of ibrutinib treatment. This chain uses TRBV6-6 with TRBJ2-7; D gene unclear. CDR3 coding DNA: TGTGCCAGCAGTTACGTACTATCTTACCCCACCGAGCAGTACTTC. Its protein product is CASSYVLSYPTEQYF.